This TCR beta chain was sequenced for a study of CD8+CD57+ T cells in acquired aplastic anemia. The template for TCR beta VDJ and CDR3 sequence profiling was genomic DNA. Each CDR3 protein gets one entry after TCRdb re-called the reads with MiXCR. The data show tens of thousands of distinct CDR3 sequences, around 55% seen once. V was cut by 6 bases and J by 5 bases, with 22 bases left in between. In germline, CDR1 is SGHAT, CDR2 FQNNGV. The CDR3 covers 16 residues. Specimen: sorted CD4+, CD8+, or CD8+CD57+ T cells (not recorded which) from PBMCs. The gene calls are TRBV11-2 and TRBJ1-1; a weak D match, TRBD1 (6 bases). The source of this sequence is a human donor in good health, serving as a control. Written as DNA, the CDR3 is TGTGCCAGCAGGGACGTAGGGGGATTCGATTGGACTGAAGCTTTCTTT. This gives the protein CASRDVGGFDWTEAFF.